This entry lists 18 T cell receptor beta chains sequenced from one sample in a study of cytomegalovirus exposure and HLA in healthy donors. 60 Vbeta and 13 Jbeta primers were used in PCR. The data were produced by immunoSEQ multiplex PCR, yet TCRdb's version contains in-frame clones alone and is incomplete. The repertoire holds some 270,000 clones, with about four fifths as singletons. The sequencing input was PBMCs. The receptor source for this set is a girl aged 2 to 10 in good health and CMV-seronegative.

This clone was detected only once. The rearrangement links TRBV19 to TRBJ2-7; 8 bases match TRBD1. CDR3 size: 14 residues. J lost 2 bases, V lost 5 bases, and 5 bases had no gene match. Germline CDR1 is LNHDA and CDR2 is SQIVND (reference sequence). CDR3 region: CASSVRTGTYEQYF. The DNA for the CDR3 is TGTGCCAGTAGTGTAAGGACAGGGACCTACGAGCAGTACTTC.

The chain carries TRBV7-2 and TRBJ1-5; TRBD1 matches at 7 bases. CDR1 is SGHTA and CDR2 is FQGNSA in the germline V gene. The ends lost 5 bases at V and 3 bases at J; junction bases unmatched: 4. This CDR3 is 14 amino acids long. The CDR3 sequence is CASSLTGYNQPQHF. The CDR3 DNA reads as TGTGCCAGCAGCCTGACAGGGTACAATCAGCCCCAGCATTTT. Together with reference TRBV7-2 and TRBJ1-5, the CDR3 gives the full variable domain: GAGVSQSPSNKVTEKGKDVELRCDPISGHTALYWYRQSLGQGLEFLIYFQGNSAPDKSGLPSDRFSAERTGGSVSTLTIQRTQQEDSAVYLCASSLTGYNQPQHFGDGTRLSIL.

The chain carries TRBV9 and TRBJ2-5; tentative D call: TRBD2 (6 bases). Trimming removed 3 bases from V and 2 bases from J, with 11 bases in between. The CDR3 consists of 14 residues. Per the germline V gene, CDR1 is SGDLS and CDR2 is YYNGEE. The CDR3 coding sequence is TGTGCCAGCAGCGCCGGGACTGCACAAGAGACCCAGTACTTC. Its translation is CASSAGTAQETQYF.

In its sample, this clone was seen a few times. The chain uses TRBV7-8 and TRBJ2-1; D is possibly TRBD2 (6 bases). CDR3 length: 14 residues. CDR1 and CDR2 (germline): SGHVS, FQNEAQ. The V end was cut by 5 bases, the J end by 10 bases, with 18 bases between. CDR3 sequence (DNA): TGTGCCAGCAGCCCCATGTGGAGGGTGAGGGAGCAGTTCTTC. Protein: CASSPMWRVREQFF.

The rearrangement uses TRBV10-3 and TRBJ2-5, with TRBD2 matching 13 bases. The closer fit of TRBJ2-7 to the DNA end suggests the J call may be wrong. CDR1 ENHRY and CDR2 SYGVKD come from the germline V gene. This CDR3 spans 17 amino acids. CDR3 DNA: TGTGCCATCAGTGAGTCAGGACTAGCGGGAGATACCTACGAGCAGTACTTC. This translates into CAISESGLAGDTYEQYF.

Concerning this clone itself: The junction does not match germline at one end; this may be a read error. The rearrangement joins TRBV2 to TRBJ1-6; D is uncertain. The CDR3 has 19 amino acids. The germline CDR1 and CDR2 sequences are SNHLY and FYNNEI. In DNA form, the CDR3 reads TGTGCCAGCAGCGAAGGGAGACCCCAGCGCATCTCCTATAATTCACCCCTCCACTTT. This codes for CASSEGRPQRISYNSPLHF.

The chain employs TRBV13 and TRBJ2-5; TRBD2 matches 11 bases. The CDR3 runs to 14 residues. V shed 5 bases and J 5 bases; nucleotides not matched to a gene: 4. The germline V gene encodes CDR1 PRHDT and CDR2 FYEKMQ (reference sequence). CDR3 bases: TGTGCCAGCAGCCAACTAGCGGGAGTGGAGACCCAGTACTTC. Its protein product is CASSQLAGVETQYF.

This rearrangement joins TRBV7-6 to TRBJ2-7, with no clear D. CDR3 length equals 13 residues. Trimming took off 4 bases at V and 1 base at J, with 8 bases between the two ends. In germline, CDR1 is SGHVS, CDR2 FNYEAQ. CDR3 sequence: CASSSTGSYEQYF. CDR3 nucleotides: TGTGCCAGCAGCTCCACCGGTTCCTACGAGCAGTACTTC.

The count of this clone is one. V is TRBV27 and J is TRBJ2-7, with 9 bases identical to TRBD1. With 3 bases clipped from V and 6 bases from J, the junction kept 3 bases outside the gene matches. CDR1 MNHEY and CDR2 SMNVEV come from the germline V gene (reference sequence). The CDR3 extends over 13 amino acids. DNA for the CDR3: TGTGCCAGCAGTTTCACAGGGGGCGGCGAGCAGTACTTC. This codes for CASSFTGGGEQYF.

This clone was observed once. This CDR3 is CASSSGASYEQYF. As DNA, the CDR3 is TGTGCCAGCAGCTCAGGGGCTTCCTACGAGCAGTACTTC. The chain employs TRBV7-6 and TRBJ2-7, with D possibly TRBD1 on 6 matching bases. Germline CDR1 SGHVS, CDR2 FNYEAQ. Trimming left V 4 bases short and J 1 base short, with 8 bases between. The CDR3 contains 13 residues.

V gene TRBV7-9 combines with J gene TRBJ1-1; no firm D call. There are 15 residues in the CDR3. The V gene lost 1 base and the J gene lost 0 bases, with 9 bases spanning the gap. The V gene's germline CDR1 is SEHNR and CDR2 FQNEAQ (reference sequence). The CDR3 DNA reads as TGTGCCAGCAGCTTAGTGGCAGGTCTGAACACTGAAGCTTTCTTT. It codes for CASSLVAGLNTEAFF.

This sequence joins TRBV28 and TRBJ2-3; D is unclear. This CDR3 is 15 amino acids long. The V gene's germline CDR1 is MDHEN and CDR2 SYDVKM. V lost 4 bases, J lost 2 bases, and 13 bases lay in between. This chain's CDR3 is CASSSRYSYTDTQYF. DNA of the CDR3: TGTGCCAGCAGTTCGAGGTATTCTTACACAGATACGCAGTATTTT.

This chain uses TRBV6-5 with TRBJ2-5; 9 positions match TRBD2. The germline gives CDR1 MNHEY, CDR2 SVGAGI. Trimming removed 2 bases from V and 5 bases from J; junction bases left unmatched: 9. The CDR3 extends over 16 amino acids. The CDR3 DNA follows: TGTGCCAGCAGTTACCAAGTAGCGGGGGATAGTGAGACCCAGTACTTC. Protein: CASSYQVAGDSETQYF.

The chain joins TRBV11-2 to TRBJ1-5; D not certain. Germline values: CDR1 SGHAT, CDR2 FQNNGV. V lost 5 bases and J lost 3, with 14 bases in between. This CDR3 spans 15 amino acids. CDR3 sequence: CASSLGHGANQPQHF. CDR3 DNA sequence: TGTGCCAGCAGCCTAGGGCACGGAGCCAATCAGCCCCAGCATTTT.

The chain is built from TRBV10-1 and TRBJ2-7; D gene ambiguous. The ends were cut back, 0 bases at V and 3 bases at J, with 21 bases in the middle. The germline V gene encodes CDR1 WNHNN and CDR2 SYGVQD (reference sequence). There are 18 residues in the CDR3. The CDR3, as DNA: TGCGCCAGCAGTGAGTCGAAGGATCCCGGGTCAACCTGCTACGAGCAGTACTTC. Protein: CASSESKDPGSTCYEQYF.

As concerns this clone: One end of the junction does not line up with germline, which may come from a read error. The chain has TRBV4-1 and TRBJ1-1; D ambiguous. This CDR3 comprises 16 residues. Germline V gene sequence: CDR1 MGHRA, CDR2 YSYEKL. The CDR3 region is CASSQIPLAVSTEAFF. The CDR3 DNA reads TGCGCCAGTAGCCAAATACCGCTGGCGGTATCCACTGAAGCTTTCTTT.

The chain recombines TRBV5-6 with TRBJ2-7, with D hard to call. This CDR3 has 13 amino acids. Deletions cut 0 bases from V and 6 bases from J, with 10 bases between. CDR1 and CDR2 (germline): SGHDT, YYEEEE. CDR3 in amino acids: CASSLEAAAEQYF. The CDR3 region has the DNA TGTGCCAGCAGCTTGGAGGCGGCCGCCGAGCAGTACTTC.

The chain links TRBV19 to TRBJ2-1; 7 positions agree with TRBD1. The CDR3 consists of 15 residues. V gave up 3 bases and J gave up 4 bases; unmatched junction bases: 6. Germline V CDR1 and CDR2: LNHDA, SQIVND (reference sequence). DNA for the CDR3: TGTGCCAGTAGTATTCGACAGGGTGTATACAATGAGCAGTTCTTC. This translates into CASSIRQGVYNEQFF.